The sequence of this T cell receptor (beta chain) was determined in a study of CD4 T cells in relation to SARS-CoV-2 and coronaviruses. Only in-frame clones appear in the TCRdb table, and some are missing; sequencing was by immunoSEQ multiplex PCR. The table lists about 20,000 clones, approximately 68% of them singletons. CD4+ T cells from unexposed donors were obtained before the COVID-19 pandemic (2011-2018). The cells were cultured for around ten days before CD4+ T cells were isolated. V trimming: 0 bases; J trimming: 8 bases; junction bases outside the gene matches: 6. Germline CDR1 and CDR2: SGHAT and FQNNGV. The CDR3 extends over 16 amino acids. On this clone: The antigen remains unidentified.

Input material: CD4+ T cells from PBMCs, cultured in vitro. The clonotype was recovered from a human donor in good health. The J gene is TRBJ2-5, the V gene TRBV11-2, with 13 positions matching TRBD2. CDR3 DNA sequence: TGTGCCAGCAGCTTAGATGGGGGGACTAGCGGGGTTACCCAGTACTTC. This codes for CASSLDGGTSGVTQYF.